Below, 18 T cell receptor beta chains from the same sample are listed, as sequenced in a study of T cell repertoires in cytomegalovirus infection. No antigen has been assigned to these receptors. Each CDR3 protein gets one entry after TCRdb re-called the reads with MiXCR. Seen here are some 590,000 distinct CDR3 sequences, 40% observed once, and the top ten hold about half. Sequencing was performed on cultured PBMCs, taken from culture after CMV antigen stimulation. These receptors all come from a human donor in good health (CMV status not recorded). Some clones in this sample may be carry-over from other donors' samples.

This clonotype has at least ten counts. The rearrangement uses TRBV7-2 and TRBJ2-7; TRBD2 might be the D (7 bases). Germline-derived CDR1 and CDR2 are SGHTA and FQGNSA. The V and J ends lost 7 bases and 7 bases respectively, with 20 bases between them. The CDR3 runs 14 residues. The CDR3: CASKRDTGEGEQYF. The CDR3 DNA follows: TGTGCCAGCAAGCGGGACACCGGGGAGGGGGAGCAGTACTTC.

This clonotype was counted a few times. The chain employs TRBV19 and TRBJ1-1; the D gene is possibly TRBD1 (6 bases). This CDR3 is 14 amino acids long. Looked up from germline, CDR1 is LNHDA and CDR2 is SQIVND (reference sequence). Trimming removed 6 bases from V and 1 base from J, with 12 bases in between. The CDR3 sequence: CASSPRGENTEAFF. CDR3 nucleotides: TGTGCCAGTAGCCCCAGGGGAGAGAACACTGAAGCTTTCTTT.

The V call is TRBV10-3, the J call TRBJ2-1; D is ambiguous. Trimming removed 4 bases at V and 6 bases at J, with 10 bases between. Germline CDR1 and CDR2: ENHRY and SYGVKD. The CDR3 sequence is 13 residues long. The DNA for the CDR3 is TGTGCCATCAGTGGAGGTATTTCCAATGAGCAGTTCTTC. As protein: CAISGGISNEQFF.

The rearrangement joins TRBV7-9 to TRBJ2-3; 9 bases are shared with TRBD2. The CDR3 is made up of 17 amino acids. From germline, CDR1 is SEHNR and CDR2 FQNEAQ (reference sequence). V was clipped by 0 bases and J by 2 bases; unmatched bases: 6. CDR3 in DNA: TGTGCCAGCAGCTTAGCGGGGCTAGCGGGGACCACAGATACGCAGTATTTT. Its protein is CASSLAGLAGTTDTQYF.

V is TRBV20-1 and J is TRBJ2-1; 7 bases align to TRBD1. Germline V gene lookup returns CDR1 DFQATT and CDR2 SNEGSKA (reference sequence). V lost 6 bases to trimming and J lost 2 bases; unmatched junction nucleotides: 13. The CDR3 spans 16 residues. CDR3 bases: TGCAGTGCCCTCGGACAGGCTAGAACTGCCTACAATGAGCAGTTCTTC. Translation: CSALGQARTAYNEQFF.

Concerning this clonotype itself: The CDR3 does not end in the conserved phenylalanine or tryptophan, so this is likely a read error. The rearrangement links TRBV7-2 to TRBJ2-7; 12 bases map to TRBD2. Trimming removed 7 bases from V and 6 bases from J; junction bases left unmatched: 13. The CDR3 totals 16 residues. Germline V gene data show CDR1 as SGHTA and CDR2 as FQGNSA. As DNA, the CDR3 is TGTGCCAGCAAGACTGCCCCGGGACTAGCGGGTGGCGAGCAGTACCTC. Translating it yields CASKTAPGLAGGEQYL.

The sample holds a few counts of this clonotype. The chain carries TRBV10-3 and TRBJ2-5, with a tentative D call TRBD2 (6 bases). The V end lost 2 bases, the J end lost 4 bases, and 11 bases lay between the germline ends. The CDR3 is 14 residues long. Per the germline V gene, CDR1 is ENHRY and CDR2 is SYGVKD. The CDR3 loop reads CAISEGGTPETQYF. The CDR3 region has the DNA TGTGCCATCAGTGAGGGGGGGACCCCAGAGACCCAGTACTTC.

V and J are TRBV20-1 and TRBJ2-5, with 10 positions matching TRBD2. Germline loops: CDR1 DFQATT, CDR2 SNEGSKA (reference sequence). J gave up 2 bases and V 4 bases, and 16 bases lay outside the gene matches. The CDR3 runs 18 residues. The CDR3 DNA reads as TGCAGTGCTACTAGCTTCCCCTACACTAGCGGGACACAAGAGACCCAGTACTTC. Its translation: CSATSFPYTSGTQETQYF.

The chain joins TRBV5-1 to TRBJ2-4, with D unresolved. The CDR3 spans 15 residues. Per germline, CDR1 SGHRS and CDR2 YFSETQ. V was clipped by 4 bases and J by 2 bases, with 13 bases between them. CDR3 amino acids: CASSPPGLSKNIQYF. CDR3 DNA sequence: TGCGCCAGCAGCCCCCCCGGGTTATCCAAAAACATTCAGTACTTC.

This clonotype was counted a few times. The chain carries TRBV7-2 and TRBJ1-1; TRBD1 is a possible D gene (5 bases). The germline V and J ends were trimmed by 4 bases and 7 bases, with 10 bases remaining between them. CDR1 and CDR2 from the germline V gene are SGHTA and FQGNSA. This CDR3 has 12 amino acids. CDR3 region: CASSSRAVEAFF. The CDR3 DNA reads TGTGCCAGCAGCTCCAGGGCAGTTGAAGCTTTCTTT.

The table lists this clonotype with a few counts. The V call is TRBV7-2, the J call TRBJ1-5; D ambiguous. CDR1 is SGHTA and CDR2 is FQGNSA in the germline V gene. This CDR3 has 15 residues. The ends were cut back, 4 bases at V and 4 bases at J, with 14 bases in the middle. CDR3 sequence: CASSWEGRSNQPQHF. CDR3 bases: TGTGCCAGCAGCTGGGAGGGTAGAAGTAATCAGCCCCAGCATTTT. The complete variable domain, with remaining parts taken from reference TRBV7-2 and TRBJ1-5, reads GAGVSQSPSNKVTEKGKDVELRCDPISGHTALYWYRQSLGQGLEFLIYFQGNSAPDKSGLPSDRFSAERTGGSVSTLTIQRTQQEDSAVYLCASSWEGRSNQPQHFGDGTRLSIL.

This clonotype was found once. The chain uses TRBV9 and TRBJ1-2, with D possibly being TRBD1 (5 bases). The CDR3 runs 14 residues. CDR1 SGDLS and CDR2 YYNGEE come from the germline V gene. Trimming removed 0 bases at V and 2 bases at J, with 8 bases between. Here the CDR3 DNA reads TGTGCCAGCAGCGTAGACCAGGGAAACTATGGCTACACCTTC. It yields the protein CASSVDQGNYGYTF.

This clonotype was detected only a few times. V gene TRBV7-2 combines with J gene TRBJ1-2; 12 bases align to TRBD1. V lost 5 bases and J lost 3; bases outside the gene matches: 10. This CDR3 spans 17 amino acids. Germline-derived CDR1 and CDR2 are SGHTA and FQGNSA. CDR3 DNA: TGTGCCAGCAGCCTTGCCGGGACAGGGGGCGCGGACTATGGCTACACCTTC. This codes for CASSLAGTGGADYGYTF.

A single count supports this clonotype. This chain joins TRBV6-1 and TRBJ2-5; D is perhaps TRBD1 (5 bases). Trimming left V 3 bases short and J 0 bases short, with 11 bases between. This CDR3 has 15 residues. Germline lookup yields CDR1 MNHNS and CDR2 SASEGT. CDR3 residues: CASSDGQGNQETQYF. Written as DNA, the CDR3 is TGTGCCAGCAGTGATGGGCAGGGCAACCAAGAGACCCAGTACTTC.

The chain recombines TRBV19 with TRBJ1-1; TRBD1 agrees at 9 bases. The CDR3 extends over 16 amino acids. With V trimmed by 3 bases and J by 7 bases, 12 bases remained unmatched. The germline CDR1 and CDR2 sequences are LNHDA and SQIVND (reference sequence). CDR3 protein: CASSIPRGTGRIEAFF. The DNA for the CDR3 is TGTGCCAGTAGTATTCCCCGCGGGACAGGGCGAATTGAAGCTTTCTTT.

A few counts support this clonotype. CDR3 in DNA: TGTGCCAGTAGTATAGTGTCGGGACTAGCGGGAGGAAGTACCGGGGAGCTGTTTTTT. Encoded protein: CASSIVSGLAGGSTGELFF. This chain uses TRBV19 with TRBJ2-2, with 15 bases identical to TRBD2. CDR1 and CDR2 (germline): LNHDA, SQIVND (reference sequence). With V trimmed by 1 base and J by 5 bases, 8 bases remained unmatched. The CDR3 is 19 residues long.

This clonotype showed up just a few times. The rearrangement links TRBV7-8 to TRBJ2-2; 10 positions agree with TRBD2. The V segment lost 5 bases and the J segment 5 bases; nucleotides outside the gene matches: 5. The length of the CDR3 is 15 residues. Germline V lookup: CDR1 SGHVS, CDR2 FQNEAQ. In nucleotides, the CDR3 is TGTGCCAGCAGCCGCGGACTAGCGGAAACCGGGGAGCTGTTTTTT. Amino acid sequence: CASSRGLAETGELFF.

This clonotype occurred many times. The CDR3 protein is CASRGHPGTGKYGYTF. The DNA for the CDR3 is TGTGCCAGTAGAGGACATCCCGGGACAGGAAAGTATGGCTACACCTTC. The chain couples TRBV19 to TRBJ1-2, with 8 bases fitting TRBD1. The CDR3 runs 16 residues. Germline CDR1 reads LNHDA; CDR2 reads SQIVND (reference sequence). The junction had 14 bases not matched to a gene; V was cut back by 6 bases and J by 5 bases.